This T cell receptor beta chain was obtained from a study of shared clonotypes between healthy human individuals. Clones were read by immunoSEQ multiplex PCR, and TCRdb kept only the in-frame ones, dropping some. This table holds approximately 440,000 clones, over 60% found once. Healthy adults negative for HIV, lacking recent acute infections or vaccinations, served as donors. This CDR3 is built from 15 residues. Germline V gene data show CDR1 as GTSNPN and CDR2 as SVGIG (reference sequence). The V and J ends lost 2 bases and 0 bases respectively, with 11 bases between them. The clonotype originates from a woman aged 40 to 55 in good health. Some clones in this sample may be carry-over from other donors' samples. Material: PBMCs. This chain joins TRBV30 and TRBJ1-3, with a tentative D call TRBD1 (6 bases). The CDR3 DNA reads as TGTGCCTGGAGTACAGGGATGCTCTCTGGAAACACCATATATTTT. Translating it yields CAWSTGMLSGNTIYF.